This TCR beta chain originates from a study of post-analysis software for immune sequencing data. Study overall: Disease courses included relapsing-remitting, secondary progressive and progressive-relapsing multiple sclerosis.

The CDR3 length is 15 residues. V gave up 4 bases and J gave up 4 bases, with 15 bases separating them. Points on this clonotype: What it binds is not known.

Libraries were made from TCR beta cDNA, and they carried unique molecular identifiers. When about 0.95 to 10 million T cells were used, they gave around 500,000 cDNA molecules. TCRdb passed the PCR reads through MiXCR, listing each CDR3 protein once. The table includes hundreds of thousands of distinct CDR3 sequences, around 44% detected once. Study results and limitations: Diversity measured as normalized Chao1 was significantly lower in multiple sclerosis patients than in controls. Higher frequency in patients than in controls was seen for about five TRBV segments, with TRBV5-6, TRBV5-1 and TRBV20-1 among them. Under F measure analysis, samples from one preparation batch co-clustered strongly.

The origin of this receptor is a girl aged 5-17 years with multiple sclerosis. The gene calls are TRBV12-3 or TRBV12-4 and TRBJ2-3; a weak D match, TRBD2 (6 bases). The sample comprised blood. The CDR3 spells CASSSGERASDTQYF. The CDR3 nucleotides are TGTGCCAGCAGTTCGGGGGAGAGAGCATCAGATACGCAGTATTTT.